This section outlines one T cell receptor (beta chain) sequence together with its context. Its antigen is as yet unknown. Lysates of CMV-infected fibroblasts at 10 ug/mL stimulated these cells. Sorting of responding CD4+ T cells relied on upregulated CD40 ligand together with CD69. Undetectable plasma HIV-1 RNA below 50 copies/mL lasted at least 4 years. The data were obtained in a study of persistence of HIV-infected CD4 T cells. General study findings and limits: CMV- and Gag-responding cells had lower TCRbeta richness than CD3/CD28-responding cells. Within sorted populations, more oligoclonal TCRs accompanied more oligoclonal proviruses.

This was the immunoSEQ version 4 assay in survey mode. TCRdb's table, derived via immunoSEQ multiplex PCR, lists solely in-frame clones and lacks some. The data hold roughly 20,000 clones, with less than 70% observed a single time. The CDR3 sequence is 16 residues long. V usage is TRBV21-1 and J usage is TRBJ1-5; TRBD1, the table's D call, lacks a check against the DNA. TRBV21-1 is termed a pseudogene. The receptor was isolated from an adult woman with HIV who was CMV-seropositive. The input for sequencing was CD4+ T cells sorted from PBMCs after roughly 19-hour stimulation, taken from a patient who received antiretroviral therapy. The DNA for the CDR3 is TGTGCCAGCAGCAAGGGGGCGTCGGACGGCAATCAGCCCCAGCATTTT. Its protein is CASSKGASDGNQPQHF.